Described below is a single TCR beta chain sequence and its context. The CDR3 runs 12 residues. CDR1 is SGHDN and CDR2 is FVKESK in the germline V gene. Unmatched junction bases numbered 2, after V lost 5 bases and J lost 5 bases. This record belongs to a study of lymphopenia after photon versus proton radiotherapy. The method was immunoSEQ multiplex PCR; TCRdb's version includes in-frame clones alone and lacks a portion of them. The data contain approximately 30,000 clones, 65% to 85% of them seen just once; the ten biggest clones take up roughly a third. This chain connects TRBV14 to TRBJ1-1; 7 bases map to TRBD1. The material was peripheral blood, obtained from a patient treated with photon-based radiotherapy. The sequence derives from a man aged 50 or older with gastric cancer. The CDR3 region has the DNA TGTGCCAGCAGCTCGGACAGGACTGAAGCTTTCTTT. It specifies CASSSDRTEAFF.